The 29 T cell receptor beta chains below all came from one sample that was sequenced in a study of T cells in Graves' hyperthyroidism and ophthalmopathy. Amplified TCR beta CDR3 regions came from RNA transcripts. Using the HTBI primer set, a first-round RT-PCR was run on the TCR CDR3. TCRdb re-derived calls from the multiplex PCR reads in MiXCR, one entry per CDR3 protein. This sample carries about 380,000 distinct CDR3 sequences, 18% of them seen once, and the ten largest clones take 40%. Material for sequencing was blood. These receptors came from a man aged 18 to 35 with Graves' ophthalmopathy.

Many counts were recorded for this clonotype. The V gene is TRBV28, the J gene TRBJ1-5; TRBD1 agrees at 7 bases. This CDR3 is 13 amino acids long. Trimming took 6 bases from V and 7 from J; bases not matched to a gene: 6. Germline V CDR1 and CDR2: MDHEN, SYDVKM. The CDR3 sequence: CASSSTGHQPQHF. For the CDR3, the DNA is TGTGCCAGCAGCTCGACAGGGCACCAGCCCCAGCATTTT. Together with reference TRBV28 and TRBJ1-5, the CDR3 gives the full variable domain: DVKVTQSSRYLVKRTGEKVFLECVQDMDHENMFWYRQDPGLGLRLIYFSYDVKMKEKGDIPEGYSVSREKKERFSLILESASTNQTSMYLCASSSTGHQPQHFGDGTRLSIL.

This clonotype was observed a few times. This chain connects TRBV28 to TRBJ1-2; D call uncertain. Deletions cut 6 bases from V and 7 bases from J, with 12 bases between. There are 12 residues in the CDR3. Germline values: CDR1 MDHEN, CDR2 SYDVKM. CDR3 residues: CASSAQGGGYTF. CDR3 sequence (DNA): TGTGCCAGCAGCGCCCAAGGAGGTGGCTACACCTTC.

The sample holds many counts of this clonotype. The chain employs TRBV24-1 and TRBJ1-1; no reliable D call. Trimming took 4 bases from V and 5 from J, leaving 4 bases between them. This CDR3 region has 11 residues. The germline V gene has CDR1 KGHDR and CDR2 SFDVKD. The CDR3 sequence: CATSDLTEAFF. The CDR3 DNA reads TGTGCCACCAGTGACCTGACTGAAGCTTTCTTT.

V is TRBV7-9 and J is TRBJ2-7; D is tentatively TRBD1 or TRBD2 (6 bases each). Germline V lookup: CDR1 SEHNR, CDR2 FQNEAQ (reference sequence). This CDR3 has 14 amino acids. The germline V and J ends were trimmed by 6 bases and 3 bases, with 15 bases remaining between them. The CDR3 loop reads CASSRGVGGYEQYF. CDR3 DNA sequence: TGTGCCAGCAGTCGCGGGGTAGGGGGCTACGAGCAGTACTTC.

This clonotype was seen more than once but under ten times. The rearrangement uses TRBV7-6 and TRBJ2-5; 13 bases are a match to TRBD2. This CDR3 spans 16 amino acids. Germline V CDR1 and CDR2: SGHVS, FNYEAQ. The V segment lost 3 bases and the J segment 2 bases; nucleotides outside the gene matches: 3. This CDR3 is CASSLGTSGAQETQYF. For the CDR3, the DNA is TGTGCCAGCAGCTTGGGGACTAGCGGGGCTCAAGAGACCCAGTACTTC.

This clonotype turned up a few times. This rearrangement joins TRBV9 to TRBJ2-3, with D perhaps given as TRBD1 or TRBD2 (6 bases each). The CDR3 loop spans 15 amino acids. Trimming pared 3 bases from V and 7 bases from J, leaving 18 bases between. Germline CDR1 reads SGDLS; CDR2 reads YYNGEE. The CDR3 DNA is TGTGCCAGCAGCGAGGGGGGCTCGGCGCGAAATACGCAGTATTTT. Encoded protein: CASSEGGSARNTQYF.

This clonotype was detected ten times or more. The chain couples TRBV7-8 to TRBJ1-1; 8 bases align to TRBD1. The length of the CDR3 is 17 residues. V lost 5 bases to trimming and J lost 0 bases; unmatched junction nucleotides: 11. Germline CDR1 and CDR2: SGHVS and FQNEAQ. CDR3 coding DNA: TGTGCCAGCAGCCAATCCGGGACAGGACTTTTGAACACTGAAGCTTTCTTT. Residues: CASSQSGTGLLNTEAFF.

This clonotype was detected many times. The gene calls are TRBV9 and TRBJ1-4, with unresolved D. This CDR3 is built from 16 residues. Germline loops: CDR1 SGDLS, CDR2 YYNGEE. Deletions cut 0 bases from V and 2 bases from J, with 11 bases between. This CDR3 reads CASSVDQGLTNEKLFF. The CDR3 DNA is TGTGCCAGCAGCGTAGACCAAGGGCTGACTAATGAAAAACTGTTTTTT.

About this clonotype: This sequence may be a read error, since a much larger clone differs from it by one base. The V call is TRBV7-9, the J call TRBJ1-6; no clear D gene. Germline V lookup: CDR1 SEHNR, CDR2 FQNEAQ (reference sequence). This CDR3 region has 16 residues. Deletions cut 6 bases from V and 7 bases from J, with 19 bases between. The CDR3 DNA is TGTGCCAGCAGAGTGTGGAGTGACGGGTGGAATTCACCCCTCCACTTT. Protein product: CASRVWSDGWNSPLHF.

This clonotype was observed a few times. This rearrangement joins TRBV5-1 to TRBJ2-1; a weak D match, TRBD1 (5 bases). The CDR3 extends over 14 amino acids. The germline V gene encodes CDR1 SGHRS and CDR2 YFSETQ. V gave up 4 bases and J gave up 3 bases, with 11 bases separating them. CDR3 sequence reads: CASSPGQNYNEQFF. In nucleotides, the CDR3 is TGCGCCAGCAGCCCCGGACAAAACTACAATGAGCAGTTCTTC. Variable domain in full (rest from reference TRBV5-1 and TRBJ2-1): KAGVTQTPRYLIKTRGQQVTLSCSPISGHRSVSWYQQTPGQGLQFLFEYFSETQRNKGNFPGRFSGRQFSNSRSEMNVSTLELGDSALYLCASSPGQNYNEQFFGPGTRLTVL.

This clonotype appeared many times. This chain connects TRBV9 to TRBJ1-1; 7 bases are shared with TRBD1. CDR1 is SGDLS and CDR2 is YYNGEE in the germline V gene. The CDR3 is made up of 14 amino acids. V shed 3 bases, J shed 7 bases, and the junction held 9 bases outside the gene matches. CDR3: CASSARGKDDEAFF. The CDR3 DNA follows: TGTGCCAGCAGCGCCAGGGGGAAGGATGATGAAGCTTTCTTT.

V gene TRBV7-2 combines with J gene TRBJ2-3; D perhaps matches TRBD2 (7 bases). The CDR3 has 16 residues. Germline loops: CDR1 SGHTA, CDR2 FQGNSA. V lost 1 base to trimming and J lost 7 bases, with 18 bases between them. In DNA form, the CDR3 reads TGTGCCAGCAGCTTAGTCTCCGGGGGGCCGACGTATACGCAGTATTTT. Residues: CASSLVSGGPTYTQYF.

V gene TRBV7-9 combines with J gene TRBJ1-4; 12 nucleotides line up with TRBD1. Per the germline V gene, CDR1 is SEHNR and CDR2 is FQNEAQ (reference sequence). V lost 5 bases, J lost 7 bases, and 5 bases stayed unmatched. This CDR3 has 15 residues. CDR3 DNA sequence: TGTGCCAGCAGCCTAGGGACAGGGGGCTTTGAAAAACTGTTTTTT. Its protein product is CASSLGTGGFEKLFF.

Only a few counts were recorded for this clonotype. This sequence joins TRBV29-1 and TRBJ1-1; no firm D call. The CDR3 consists of 13 residues. The V end lost 6 bases, the J end lost 5 bases, and 16 bases lay between the germline ends. Germline CDR1 is SQVTM and CDR2 is ANQGSEA. CDR3 region: CSVGDGPGTEAFF. The CDR3 DNA follows: TGCAGCGTGGGCGATGGGCCGGGGACTGAAGCTTTCTTT.

Many counts were recorded for this clonotype. This CDR3 reads CSVEVGQPSHYEQYF. In DNA, the CDR3 is TGCAGCGTTGAAGTGGGCCAGCCATCTCACTACGAGCAGTACTTC. The chain links TRBV29-1 to TRBJ2-7; no firm D call. This CDR3 is built from 15 residues. Germline loops: CDR1 SQVTM, CDR2 ANQGSEA. Deletions cut 1 base from V and 3 bases from J, with 16 bases between.

This sequence joins TRBV5-1 and TRBJ2-1; 12 bases align to TRBD2. The germline V gene encodes CDR1 SGHRS and CDR2 YFSETQ. The length of the CDR3 is 17 residues. Trimming at V came to 3 bases and at J to 5 bases, leaving 9 bases not matched to a gene. This chain's CDR3 is CASSSRTSGAYHNEQFF. The CDR3 DNA follows: TGCGCCAGCAGCTCGAGGACTAGCGGGGCGTACCACAATGAGCAGTTCTTC.

This clonotype was observed at least ten times. This chain links TRBV11-1 with TRBJ1-1; no clear D. From germline, CDR1 is SGHAT and CDR2 FQDESV (reference sequence). V was clipped by 6 bases and J by 0 bases, with 8 bases between them. The CDR3 is 13 amino acids. CDR3 residues: CASSRDMNTEAFF. DNA of the CDR3: TGTGCCAGCAGTAGAGACATGAACACTGAAGCTTTCTTT.

The V call is TRBV20-1, the J call TRBJ1-2, with a weak D call TRBD1 (6 bases). Trimming removed 3 bases from V and 8 bases from J, with 16 bases in between. Germline assignment: CDR1 DFQATT and CDR2 SNEGSKA (reference sequence). CDR3 length equals 13 residues. CDR3 sequence: CSASLVQGGGYTF. Written as DNA, the CDR3 is TGCAGTGCTAGTTTGGTACAGGGTGGAGGCTACACCTTC.

In its sample, this clonotype was seen many times. CDR3 nucleotides: TGTGCCAGCAGTCCCGGGACAGGGGTCACAGATACGCAGTATTTT. Protein: CASSPGTGVTDTQYF. The rearrangement uses TRBV6-1 and TRBJ2-3; 10 bases agree with TRBD1. The V gene's germline CDR1 is MNHNS and CDR2 SASEGT. The J segment lost 2 bases and the V segment lost 5 bases, leaving 4 bases of the junction unmatched. There are 15 residues in the CDR3.

This clonotype was counted at least ten times. This chain's CDR3 is CASSPNRVSTEAFF. Here the CDR3 DNA reads TGTGCCAGCAGTCCCAACAGGGTCTCCACTGAAGCTTTCTTT. The chain recombines TRBV27 with TRBJ1-1; weak D call: TRBD1 (6 bases). CDR1 MNHEY and CDR2 SMNVEV come from the germline V gene (reference sequence). CDR3 length equals 14 residues. V gave up 5 bases and J gave up 4 bases, with 14 bases separating them.

In this sample, this clonotype turned up many times. The rearrangement joins TRBV20-1 to TRBJ1-2; a possible D gene is TRBD1 (5 bases). CDR1 is DFQATT, CDR2 SNEGSKA, per germline (reference sequence). V was cut by 5 bases and J by 7 bases, with 23 bases left in between. The CDR3 has 15 amino acids. For the CDR3, the DNA is TGCAGTGCTTCGACAGCTCGGACTATCGACCCTGGCTACACCTTC. Amino acid sequence: CSASTARTIDPGYTF.

This clonotype came up a few times. A read error is possible here, since a much larger clone lies one base away. The chain uses TRBV6-5 and TRBJ1-2, with TRBD1 matching over 7 bases. V lost 5 bases, J lost 2 bases, and 14 bases stayed unmatched. Germline loops: CDR1 MNHEY, CDR2 SVGAGI. This CDR3 contains 17 residues. CDR3 region: CASSTRAGTAENYGYTF. For the CDR3, the DNA is TGTGCCAGCAGTACTAGAGCCGGGACAGCGGAAAACTATGGCTACACCTTC.

This clonotype was seen many times. The V call is TRBV18, the J call TRBJ2-3; perhaps D is TRBD1 or TRBD2 (5 bases each). The ends were cut back, 3 bases at V and 2 bases at J, with 6 bases in the middle. The germline gives CDR1 KGHSH, CDR2 LQKENI. The CDR3 runs 13 residues. This chain's CDR3 is CASSPGDTDTQYF. Written as DNA, the CDR3 is TGTGCCAGCTCACCGGGGGACACAGATACGCAGTATTTT.

This clonotype came up many times. The chain carries TRBV28 and TRBJ1-2, with D possibly matching TRBD1 (5 bases). V was pared by 6 bases and J by 5 bases, with 16 bases between. Germline CDR1 is MDHEN and CDR2 is SYDVKM. The CDR3 is 14 amino acids. CDR3 sequence reads: CASSTTGRDYGYTF. CDR3 nucleotides: TGTGCCAGCAGCACCACGGGACGGGATTATGGCTACACCTTC.

In its sample, this clonotype was seen a few times. The chain combines TRBV7-2 with TRBJ2-1; TRBD2 matches 12 bases. Germline V CDR1 and CDR2: SGHTA, FQGNSA. The CDR3 has 17 amino acids. Unmatched junction bases numbered 4, after V lost 0 bases and J lost 4 bases. The CDR3 region has the DNA TGTGCCAGCAGCTTAGCAGCTAGCGGGGGGGGATACAATGAGCAGTTCTTC. It translates to CASSLAASGGGYNEQFF.

This clonotype appeared many times. J is TRBJ2-7 and V is TRBV27; TRBD2 agrees at 9 bases. Germline lookup yields CDR1 MNHEY and CDR2 SMNVEV (reference sequence). The CDR3 has 15 residues. V trimming: 3 bases; J trimming: 5 bases; junction bases outside the gene matches: 8. The CDR3 DNA follows: TGTGCCAGCAGTTTCGGGCTAGCGGGAACCCACGAGCAGTACTTC. This encodes CASSFGLAGTHEQYF.

This chain links TRBV4-1 with TRBJ2-3; the match to TRBD2 covers 12 bases. This CDR3 spans 15 amino acids. The trim removed 3 bases at V and 4 bases at J, leaving 2 bases unmatched. The germline V gene encodes CDR1 MGHRA and CDR2 YSYEKL. Written as DNA, the CDR3 is TGCGCCAGCAGCCACTCTAGCGGGGGGGCAGATACGCAGTATTTT. This sequence encodes CASSHSSGGADTQYF.

This clonotype was picked up a small number of times. This chain links TRBV27 with TRBJ1-2; TRBD1 might be the D (6 bases). Germline CDR1 is MNHEY and CDR2 is SMNVEV (reference sequence). The V gene lost 8 bases and the J gene lost 0 bases, with 13 bases spanning the gap. There are 14 residues in the CDR3. This CDR3 reads CASLSTGSNYGYTF. The DNA for the CDR3 is TGTGCCAGCCTCTCCACAGGGTCTAACTATGGCTACACCTTC.

This clonotype was counted only a few times. The chain has TRBV29-1 and TRBJ1-1; a possible D gene is TRBD1 (5 bases). The V and J ends lost 1 base and 1 base respectively, with 7 bases between them. The CDR3 runs to 13 residues. Germline CDR1 SQVTM, CDR2 ANQGSEA. CDR3 region: CSVEVGTNTEAFF. The CDR3 bases are TGCAGCGTTGAAGTGGGGACGAACACTGAAGCTTTCTTT.